Listed below are T cell receptor beta chains from one sample, sequenced in a study of shared clonotypes between healthy human individuals. Here immunoSEQ multiplex PCR was the method, and the copy in TCRdb shows in-frame clones only, minus some. The sample yields approximately 1.9 million clones, over 85% seen once. The source material was naive CD8+ T cells from PBMCs. These receptors all come from a man between 18 and 29 years old in good health. Some clones in this sample may be carry-over from other donors' samples. Each CDR3 is given with its conserved first and last residue. Each record gives: CDR3 length, J gene, V gene, D gene, CDR3 protein, CDR3 DNA. D genes are given only for firm matches.

>14|TRBJ2-7|TRBV28|.
CASSLTDSSYEQYF
TGTGCCAGCAGTTTGACGGATAGCTCCTACGAGCAGTACTTC
>16|TRBJ2-6|TRBV29-1|TRBD1
CSVLDRDHSGANVLTF
TGCAGCGTTTTGGACAGGGACCACTCTGGGGCCAACGTCCTGACTTTC
>17|TRBJ1-2|TRBV6-1|.
CASSGVTEGELSGGYTF
TGTGCCAGCAGTGGGGTAACGGAGGGGGAACTGTCTGGAGGCTACACCTTC
>14|TRBJ2-3|TRBV7-2|.
CASSPLVATDTQYF
TGTGCCAGCAGCCCCCTGGTTGCGACAGATACGCAGTATTTT
>13|TRBJ1-3|TRBV28|.
CASIGDPGNTIYF
TGTGCCAGCATAGGAGACCCTGGAAACACCATATATTTT
>13|TRBJ2-7|TRBV28|.
CASGRLKLSEQYF
TGTGCCAGTGGACGGCTAAAGTTGTCCGAGCAGTACTTC
>13|TRBJ1-3|TRBV7-3|TRBD1
CASARTGRNTIYF
TGTGCCAGCGCCCGGACAGGGAGAAACACCATATATTTT
>14|TRBJ2-7|TRBV7-9|.
CASSPLGGPNGQYF
TGTGCCAGCAGTCCCCTGGGGGGTCCGAACGGACAGTACTTC
>16|TRBJ2-1|TRBV27|.
CASSYAQAVTYNEQFF
TGTGCCAGCAGTTACGCCCAGGCGGTTACCTACAATGAGCAGTTCTTC
>16|TRBJ1-1|TRBV7-9|.
CASSLGLGMGNTEAFF
TGTGCCAGCAGCTTAGGCCTGGGGATGGGGAACACTGAAGCTTTCTTT
>10|TRBJ2-7|TRBV29-1|.
CSVGEGDLAF
TGCAGCGTCGGGGAGGGGGACCTCGCCTTC
>18|TRBJ2-5|TRBV7-6|.
CASSLNRMQGHSGVSQYF
TGTGCCAGCAGCTTAAACAGGATGCAGGGGCATTCCGGGGTGTCCCAGTACTTC